This is a list of T cell receptor beta chains from one sample in a study of cytomegalovirus exposure and HLA in healthy donors. The data were produced by immunoSEQ multiplex PCR, yet TCRdb's version contains in-frame clones alone and is incomplete. The repertoire holds 200,000 to 250,000 clones, roughly 80% seen once, with 1.7% in the top ten. The sequencing input was PBMCs. These receptors all come from a man aged 45-60 years in good health and CMV-seronegative. Both conserved end residues are part of each CDR3. The D gene is left open where the match is weak. Expanded clones are given a class, and other clones once, few, many or no size at all.

size	J	D	V	DNA	CDR3
.	TRBJ2-1	TRBD1	TRBV7-8	TGTGCCAGCAGCTTACCCACAGGGGGCTGGAATGAGCAGTTCTTC	CASSLPTGGWNEQFF
.	TRBJ2-7	TRBD2	TRBV19	TGTGCCAGTAAGGGGACTAGCGGGAGCTACGAGCAGTACTTC	CASKGTSGSYEQYF
.	TRBJ1-5	TRBD1	TRBV27	TGTGCCAGCAGTAGGGAGGGCCAGGGGGCCGGTCAGCCCCAGCATTTT	CASSREGQGAGQPQHF
.	TRBJ2-2	TRBD2	TRBV9	TGTGCCAGCAGCGTAGGTCGACTAGCGGGACAGACCGGGGAGCTGTTTTTT	CASSVGRLAGQTGELFF
.	TRBJ1-1	.	TRBV5-1	TGCGCCAGCAGCTTGGGGGGGGGCTCGGACACTGAAGCTTTCTTT	CASSLGGGSDTEAFF
.	TRBJ2-7	TRBD2	TRBV19	TGTGCCAGTAGTACTACTAGCGGGAGCCCCTACGAGCAGTACTTC	CASSTTSGSPYEQYF
.	TRBJ1-5	TRBD1	TRBV6-6	TGTGCCAGCAGTTCCATCGACAGGGGGAGTCAGCCCCAGCATTTT	CASSSIDRGSQPQHF
.	TRBJ2-7	TRBD1	TRBV2	TGTGCCAGCGTACGGGACAGGGGCGGCGAGCAGTACTTC	CASVRDRGGEQYF
.	TRBJ1-5	.	TRBV2	TGTGCCAGCAGTGACAGGGTGGGCCTTCGGCCCCAGCATTTT	CASSDRVGLRPQHF
few	TRBJ2-2	TRBD1	TRBV7-9	TGTGCCAGCAGCTCCGGACAGGGGGCAAATCGCGGGGAGCTGTTTTTT	CASSSGQGANRGELFF
once	TRBJ2-3	.	TRBV7-9	TGTGCCAGCAGCTTAGCGGCAGCCCTAGAGAGCACAGATACGCAGTATTTT	CASSLAAALESTDTQYF
few	TRBJ2-1	.	TRBV10-3	TGTGCCATCGGAGTAGACAGAGCCTACAATGAGCAGTTCTTC	CAIGVDRAYNEQFF
.	TRBJ1-5	TRBD1	TRBV4-1	TGCGCCAGCAGCTTGGACAGGGGCAATCAGCCCCAGCATTTT	CASSLDRGNQPQHF
few	TRBJ2-7	.	TRBV4-2	TGTGCCAGCAGCCCGAGGACTGGACAGAGCTCCTACGAGCAGTACTTC	CASSPRTGQSSYEQYF
.	TRBJ2-4	.	TRBV21-1	TGTGCCAGCAGCAAAGATGGAGGGTGGGGGTTCAAAAGAATGAACATTCAGTACTTC	CASSKDGGWGFKRMNIQYF
.	TRBJ1-1	TRBD1	TRBV10-2	TGCGCCAGTAGGACAGGGTCCTCGAACACTGAAGCTTTCTTT	CASRTGSSNTEAFF
.	TRBJ2-7	TRBD2	TRBV27	TGTGCCAGCAGTTCCCGACTAGCGGGATACGAGCAGTACTTC	CASSSRLAGYEQYF
.	TRBJ2-1	.	TRBV7-2	TGTGCCAGCAGCTGGCCGGGATTGGATAAGCAGTTCTTC	CASSWPGLDKQFF
.	TRBJ2-2	.	TRBV11-3	TGTGCCAGCAGCTCCTACGGGGAGCTGTTTTTT	CASSSYGELFF
few	TRBJ1-4	TRBD1	TRBV6-5	TGTGCCAGCAGCAACAGGGGCGGCTGGCTGGAAAAACTGTTTTTT	CASSNRGGWLEKLFF
few	TRBJ2-4	TRBD2	TRBV4-1	TGCGCCAGCAGCCAAGTGGGAGGGGACGGGGCCAAAAACATTCAGTACTTC	CASSQVGGDGAKNIQYF
.	TRBJ2-3	.	TRBV5-1	TGCGCCAGCAAAAGGGGGAGGGCAGATACGCAGTATTTT	CASKRGRADTQYF
.	TRBJ1-2	TRBD1	TRBV9	TGTGCCAGCAGCGTAGCTGGGACAGGGATGGGCTACACCTTC	CASSVAGTGMGYTF
.	TRBJ2-7	TRBD2	TRBV7-2	TGTGCCAGCAGCCGGGGCTCAGCGGGAGGTGGGGAGCAGTACTTC	CASSRGSAGGGEQYF
.	TRBJ1-1	TRBD1	TRBV14	TGTGCCAGCAGCCAAGGATCAGGGGGCTTCGTGAACACTGAAGCTTTCTTT	CASSQGSGGFVNTEAFF
.	TRBJ2-5	TRBD2	TRBV7-3	TGTGCCAGCAGCAAAACTAGCGGGTTACAAGAGACCCAGTACTTC	CASSKTSGLQETQYF
.	TRBJ2-7	TRBD2	TRBV4-2	TGTGCCAGCAGCCAAGAACTAGCGGGAGGTCTGGACGAGCAGTACTTC	CASSQELAGGLDEQYF
.	TRBJ2-2	TRBD2	TRBV29-1	TGCAGCGTCCTCGGCGGGAGTAGGAACACCGGGGAGCTGTTTTTT	CSVLGGSRNTGELFF
once	TRBJ2-5	TRBD2	TRBV9	TGTGCCAGCAGCGGCGTAGCGGGAGGTTCCCAAGAGACCCAGTACTTC	CASSGVAGGSQETQYF